These T cell receptor beta chains were read from a single sample in a study of T-cell reconstitution after alpha-beta-depleted transplantation in children. TCRdb redid the calling of the PCR reads with MiXCR, one entry per CDR3 protein. The sample includes over 450,000 distinct CDR3 sequences, roughly a tenth of them seen just once. The input for sequencing was PBMCs, taken before TCRalphabeta/CD19-depleted stem cell transplant. The receptors shown here come from a child aged 2 to 10 with inherited bone marrow failure, due to receive a stem cell transplant. The CDR3 runs from the conserved cysteine through the conserved F or W. Where a row states a size, it is once, few, many or the class of an expanded clone; other rows omit it.

CDR3	length	V	size
CASSYPAGFDEKLFF	15	TRBV7-9	many
CASSLPPSSYNEQFF	15	TRBV5-1	many
CAWSVLGTGGQKLFF	15	TRBV30	.
CASSPWGGTPREQYF	15	TRBV12-3/TRBV12-4	many
CSARDPRSYNEQFF	14	TRBV20-1	many
CSVVGSGGPGGTDTQYF	17	TRBV29-1	many
CASRLDRGVTEAFF	14	TRBV7-9	.
CASSQELGETQYF	13	TRBV4-2	many
CASSIAAGLAHNEQFF	16	TRBV19	few
CAWTTGQGRHTEAFF	15	TRBV30	many
CASSRGGTIIYNEQFF	16	TRBV7-8	few
CASSFPSGRYTGELFF	16	TRBV12-3/TRBV12-4	many
CAISGPGPGELRGQYF	16	TRBV10-3	many
CASSSGEPYNEQFF	14	TRBV5-4	.
CASSPGGWDAGYQETQYF	18	TRBV7-7	many
CASSMVLAINEQFF	14	TRBV19	many
CASSPLTGLDEQYF	14	TRBV18	many
CASSKTGRSYEQYF	14	TRBV27	many
CASSPAREEQYF	12	TRBV3-1	many
CASSHRDMAPGEQYF	15	TRBV19	few
CASSSSFGPNEQFF	14	TRBV6-5	many
CASSLGVAGGPLYEQYF	17	TRBV11-2	.
CSARVLAGVEETQYF	15	TRBV20-1	many
CSARDRDRGYNEQFF	15	TRBV20-1	many
CASSSSARGPGNTIYF	16	TRBV7-9	many
CATSDSGPGGEQYF	14	TRBV24-1	many
CSARVTGSGYTF	12	TRBV20-1	many
CSASRFLGSADLPNQPQHF	19	TRBV20-1	many
CASSDRDAGDTQYF	14	TRBV27	many
CASSQDDRALYGYTF	15	TRBV4-3	many